One T cell receptor (beta chain) is described in this entry. The antigen is unknown. The CDR3 is cut off 3 residues early in the read; its end comes from the germline J gene. Produced via immunoSEQ multiplex PCR; TCRdb's table is partial and in-frame only. The listing records around 39,000 clones. The entry originates in a study of T cells in women clearing cervical HPV infection. Study summary: Case blood drawn at lesion detection; control blood after infection cleared.

The V gene end was trimmed by 5 bases and the J gene end by 5 bases; junction bases not matched to a gene: 7. The germline V gene has CDR1 LNHDA and CDR2 SQIVND (reference sequence). The length of the CDR3 is 15 residues. Dot-blot hybridization genotyped cervical HPV amplified with MY09/MY11 PCR. Study-wide results and limits: Cases and controls were distinguished at AUC around 0.87 by richness and V genes. T-cell numbers per sample were unknown and may explain richness differences.

The source material was blood buffy coat. This chain uses TRBV19 with TRBJ2-1, with 9 positions matching TRBD1. This TCR was recovered from a woman aged 18-70 years with a cervical HPV16 infection that either progressed to CIN3+ or cleared (not recorded which). The DNA read from the CDR3 is TGTGCCAGTAGTGAGCCGGGACAGGGACACAATGAG. This translates into CASSEPGQGHNE. The full CDR3 protein reads CASSEPGQGHNEQFF.